Below, one T cell receptor beta chain is given with its context. Antigen unknown. Drawn from each donor were around 9.1 milliliters of peripheral blood. This sample is drawn from a study of blood T cells in healthy people across ages. General study points: Greater diversity and more naive CD4+ cells were seen in long-lived donors than in aged donors. Estimates drawn from one million T cells were deemed to understate diversity.

It was with a sample-barcoded 5' primer and a J-beta primer mix that a second PCR of about 6 to 12 cycles was run. Via MiXCR, TCRdb re-called the 5' RACE reads, giving one row per CDR3 protein. This table holds hundreds of thousands of distinct CDR3 sequences, roughly 41% found once. The CDR3 is made up of 14 amino acids. Deletions cut 3 bases from V and 4 bases from J, with 12 bases between. Germline assignment: CDR1 MDHEN and CDR2 SYDVKM. The rearrangement joins TRBV28 to TRBJ1-2; possible D gene TRBD1, 5 bases. Sequencing used blood. The clonotype was recovered from an elderly man in good health. The CDR3 sequence is CASSFWDRIYGYTF. The CDR3 nucleotides read TGTGCCAGCAGTTTCTGGGACCGCATCTATGGCTACACCTTC.